The 10 T cell receptor beta chains given below trace back to one sample, sequenced in a study of T cell responses to AZD1222 COVID-19 vaccine. TCRdb keeps only in-frame clones here, not all; method: immunoSEQ multiplex PCR. The sample consists of 150,000 to 200,000 clones, about 92% of them appearing once. The material was peripheral blood, obtained on day 0 of AZD1222 vaccination. Source of these receptors: an adult in good health.

J is TRBJ2-5 and V is TRBV7-2; D is perhaps TRBD1 (5 bases). This CDR3 has 14 residues. Germline CDR1 SGHTA, CDR2 FQGNSA. Deletions cut 5 bases from V and 2 bases from J, with 12 bases between. In nucleotides, the CDR3 is TGTGCCAGCAGCCCCAAGGGGAATCAAGAGACCCAGTACTTC. Its translation is CASSPKGNQETQYF.

The rearrangement joins TRBV5-1 to TRBJ1-4, with D perhaps matching TRBD1 (6 bases). There are 15 residues in the CDR3. Per germline, CDR1 SGHRS and CDR2 YFSETQ. V was cut by 2 bases and J by 7 bases, with 15 bases left in between. CDR3 bases: TGCGCCAGCAGCTTATCTGGGGGCGAAAGTGAAAAACTGTTTTTT. It yields the protein CASSLSGGESEKLFF.

The chain links TRBV9 to TRBJ2-1, with D tentatively TRBD2 (6 bases). CDR3 length equals 15 residues. The ends were cut back, 0 bases at V and 4 bases at J, with 11 bases in the middle. Germline V CDR1 and CDR2: SGDLS, YYNGEE. CDR3 bases: TGTGCCAGCAGCGTAGAGACTAGTTGGTACAATGAGCAGTTCTTC. This sequence encodes CASSVETSWYNEQFF.

The chain couples TRBV9 to TRBJ1-1; 8 nucleotides align to TRBD1. CDR3 length: 13 residues. Germline CDR1 and CDR2: SGDLS and YYNGEE. Trimming removed 7 bases from V and 0 bases from J; junction bases left unmatched: 2. CDR3 bases: TGTGCCAGCGGGACAGGTCTGAACACTGAAGCTTTCTTT. Translating gives CASGTGLNTEAFF.

This clone was counted once. This chain joins TRBV19 and TRBJ1-3; D is ambiguous. This CDR3 has 16 residues. Trimming left V 6 bases short and J 0 bases short, with 15 bases between. Germline loops: CDR1 LNHDA, CDR2 SQIVND (reference sequence). Here the CDR3 reads CASRSVRVFSGNTIYF. The CDR3 DNA follows: TGTGCCAGTAGGTCAGTTCGGGTCTTCTCTGGAAACACCATATATTTT.

The V call is TRBV3-1 (or the pseudogene TRBV3-2), the J call TRBJ2-5; a weak D match, TRBD1 (8 bases). Germline V gives CDR1 LGHDT, CDR2 YNNKEL (reference sequence). V was clipped by 5 bases and J by 1 base, with 17 bases between them. The CDR3 extends over 16 amino acids. The CDR3 loop reads CASSSRTGRVQETQYF. The CDR3 bases are TGTGCCAGCAGCAGCAGGACAGGGAGGGTCCAAGAGACCCAGTACTTC.

The chain carries TRBV7-2 and TRBJ1-5; no firm D call. CDR3 size: 14 residues. The V end was cut by 5 bases, the J end by 3 bases, with 11 bases between. Per germline, CDR1 SGHTA and CDR2 FQGNSA. This CDR3 reads CASSQGPFNQPQHF. Here the CDR3 DNA reads TGTGCCAGCAGCCAAGGGCCCTTCAATCAGCCCCAGCATTTT.

This chain uses TRBV19 with TRBJ1-5; tentatively, D is TRBD1 (6 bases). Germline-derived CDR1 and CDR2 are LNHDA and SQIVND (reference sequence). The CDR3 extends over 14 amino acids. Trimming took off 4 bases at V and 4 bases at J, with 11 bases between the two ends. Written as DNA, the CDR3 is TGTGCCAGTAGTAAACAGGGTAAGAATCAGCCCCAGCATTTT. It is translated as CASSKQGKNQPQHF.

Only one count was recorded for this clone. The J gene is TRBJ2-1, the V gene TRBV27, with 9 positions matching TRBD2. This CDR3 spans 19 amino acids. The germline gives CDR1 MNHEY, CDR2 SMNVEV (reference sequence). Trimming at V came to 0 bases and at J to 7 bases, leaving 16 bases not matched to a gene. CDR3: CASSLSSRGGSWVVNEQFF. Here the CDR3 DNA reads TGTGCCAGCAGTTTATCCTCGCGGGGGGGCTCATGGGTGGTGAATGAGCAGTTCTTC.

Note on this clone: The sample has other DNA sequences that encode this CDR3 too. The chain uses TRBV7-3 and TRBJ2-1; D is uncertain. CDR3 length: 11 amino acids. Germline-derived CDR1 and CDR2 are SGHTA and FQGTGA. V lost 0 bases and J 6 bases, leaving 0 bases between the germline ends. The CDR3 DNA is TGTGCCAGCAGCTTAACCAATGAGCAGTTCTTC. Its translation: CASSLTNEQFF.